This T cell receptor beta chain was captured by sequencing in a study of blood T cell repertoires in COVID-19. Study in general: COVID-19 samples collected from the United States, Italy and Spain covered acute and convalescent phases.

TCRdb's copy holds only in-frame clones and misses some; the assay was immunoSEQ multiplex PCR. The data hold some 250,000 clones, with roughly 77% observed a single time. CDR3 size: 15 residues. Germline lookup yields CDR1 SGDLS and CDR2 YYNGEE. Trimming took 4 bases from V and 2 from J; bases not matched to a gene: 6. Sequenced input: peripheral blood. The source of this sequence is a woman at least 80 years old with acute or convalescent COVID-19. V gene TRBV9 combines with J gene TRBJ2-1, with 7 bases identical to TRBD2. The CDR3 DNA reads TGTGCCAGCAGCACGGCGGGAGTCACCTACAATGAGCAGTTCTTC. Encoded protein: CASSTAGVTYNEQFF.